This T cell receptor (beta chain) was observed in a study of shared clonotypes between healthy human individuals. The length of the CDR3 is 15 residues. Germline V gene lookup returns CDR1 GTSNPN and CDR2 SVGIG (reference sequence). V was cut by 0 bases and J by 0 bases, with 12 bases left in between. Some clones are missing from TCRdb's copy, which holds only in-frame ones; the method was immunoSEQ multiplex PCR. The sample has under 2,500,000 clones; almost 96% are singletons. Study conclusions and caveats: Generally, naive subsets came out with larger estimated richness than memory subsets.

With regard to this clone: The target antigen is unknown.

This chain connects TRBV30 to TRBJ2-7; D might be TRBD2 (6 bases). This sequence originates from a young man in good health. What was sequenced was naive CD4+ T cells sorted from blood. Subset in this sample: CD45RA+ positively selected. In nucleotides, the CDR3 is TGTGCCTGGAGTGTTGGGTGGGGGGACTCCTACGAGCAGTACTTC. Its translation is CAWSVGWGDSYEQYF. The full variable domain, its missing parts supplied by reference TRBV30 and TRBJ2-7, is SQTIHQWPATLVQPVGSPLSLECTVEGTSNPNLYWYRQAAGRGLQLLFYSVGIGQISSEVPQNLSASRPQDRQFILSSKKLLLSDSGFYLCAWSVGWGDSYEQYFGPGTRLTVT.